These 27 T cell receptor beta chains originate from one sample sequenced in a study of CD8+CD57+ T cells in acquired aplastic anemia. Genomic DNA, the template, was used for profiling of the TCR beta VDJ and CDR3. MiXCR was run by TCRdb on the reads, yielding one entry per CDR3 protein. Altogether roughly 260,000 distinct CDR3 sequences are present, approximately 45% being singletons, with the ten largest covering over 7.5%. The sequenced patients had an expansion of CD8+CD57+ cells seen by flow cytometry. The source material was sorted CD4+, CD8+, or CD8+CD57+ T cells (not recorded which) from PBMCs. The receptors stem from a human donor with aplastic anemia.

V is TRBV10-1 and J is TRBJ2-1; D possibly corresponds to TRBD2 (5 bases). Germline values: CDR1 WNHNN, CDR2 SYGVQD (reference sequence). Trimming cost V 4 bases and J 4 bases, with 11 bases left between them. This CDR3 has 14 residues. This CDR3 reads CASSVAGLYNEQFF. DNA of the CDR3: TGCGCCAGCAGTGTCGCGGGTCTTTACAATGAGCAGTTCTTC.

This clonotype was counted only a few times. J is TRBJ2-6 and V is TRBV14; D is unresolved. The CDR3 is made up of 17 amino acids. Trimming removed 2 bases from V and 4 bases from J, with 15 bases in between. CDR1 and CDR2 (germline): SGHDN, FVKESK. Here the CDR3 reads CASSQFRTARGANVLTF. The CDR3 DNA is TGTGCCAGCAGCCAATTTCGGACGGCTCGGGGGGCCAACGTCCTGACTTTC.

Ten or more counts support this clonotype. The chain recombines TRBV5-1 with TRBJ2-7, with 8 nucleotides matching TRBD1. Losses at the gene ends were 4 bases for V and 6 bases for J; bases not matched to a gene: 9. Germline V gives CDR1 SGHRS, CDR2 YFSETQ. The CDR3 runs to 14 residues. As DNA, the CDR3 is TGCGCCAGCAGCCCCCTGGACAGGGCGGCCGAGCAGTACTTC. This gives the protein CASSPLDRAAEQYF.

This clonotype was counted a few times. This rearrangement joins TRBV2 to TRBJ1-2, with 9 bases aligning to TRBD1. The CDR3 contains 13 residues. CDR1 and CDR2 (germline): SNHLY, FYNNEI. J lost 7 bases, V lost 8 bases, and 8 bases had no gene match. The CDR3 protein is CASGDRGDFGYTF. CDR3 in DNA: TGTGCCAGCGGCGACAGGGGGGATTTTGGCTACACCTTC.

As for this clonotype: A read error is possible here, since a much larger clone lies one base away. The V call is TRBV19, the J call TRBJ1-4, with 7 bases identical to TRBD1. The CDR3 contains 18 residues. V lost 1 base and J lost 4; bases outside the gene matches: 12. CDR1 LNHDA and CDR2 SQIVND come from the germline V gene (reference sequence). The CDR3 reads CASSIAPYRTGLNEKLFF. CDR3 nucleotide sequence: TGTGCCAGTAGTATAGCACCTTATCGGACAGGCCTTAATGAAAAACTGTTTTTT. The entire variable domain, with the rest obtained from reference TRBV19 and TRBJ1-4, is as follows: DGGITQSPKYLFRKEGQNVTLSCEQNLNHDAMYWYRQDPGQGLRLIYYSQIVNDFQKGDIAEGYSVSREKKESFPLTVTSAQKNPTAFYLCASSIAPYRTGLNEKLFFGSGTQLSVL.

Concerning this clonotype itself: A read error may be the cause here, since a much bigger clone is one base away. This chain joins TRBV7-9 and TRBJ2-4; D tentatively reads TRBD1 or TRBD2 (5 bases each). Germline lookup yields CDR1 SEHNR and CDR2 FQNEAQ (reference sequence). V was pared by 5 bases and J by 9 bases, with 17 bases between. The CDR3 has 14 amino acids. The CDR3 loop is CASSRVLGETIQYF. Written as DNA, the CDR3 is TGTGCCAGCAGCCGGGTATTGGGGGAAACCATTCAGTACTTC.

The chain uses TRBV24-1 and TRBJ2-7; the D gene is possibly TRBD2 (5 bases). V lost 3 bases and J lost 6, with 11 bases in between. The CDR3 has 13 amino acids. Germline CDR1 KGHDR, CDR2 SFDVKD. In DNA form, the CDR3 reads TGTGCCACCAGTGATCCTGATCGGGGCGAGCAGTACTTC. Protein: CATSDPDRGEQYF.

This clonotype was detected only a few times. This may come from a read error, since a much larger clone is one base off. The chain is built from TRBV7-9 and TRBJ1-1; the D gene is possibly TRBD1 (5 bases). In germline, CDR1 is SEHNR, CDR2 FQNEAQ (reference sequence). The CDR3 spans 14 residues. Trimming took 4 bases from V and 10 from J, leaving 19 bases between them. CDR3 in DNA: TGTGCCAGCAGCTCTGGGGCCCTCCCCCTTAGAGCTTTCTTT. Its translation is CASSSGALPLRAFF.

The rearrangement links TRBV7-3 to TRBJ2-2; 10 positions match TRBD2. This CDR3 has 15 residues. Per the germline V gene, CDR1 is SGHTA and CDR2 is FQGTGA. After removal of 4 bases from V and 5 bases from J, the junction contained 4 bases not matched to a gene. The CDR3 sequence is CASSSSSGGTGELFF. CDR3 bases: TGTGCCAGCAGCTCGTCTAGCGGGGGAACCGGGGAGCTGTTTTTT. Supplemented by reference TRBV7-3 and TRBJ2-2, the full variable domain reads GAGVSQTPSNKVTEKGKYVELRCDPISGHTALYWYRQSLGQGPEFLIYFQGTGAADDSGLPNDRFFAVRPEGSVSTLKIQRTERGDSAVYLCASSSSSGGTGELFFGEGSRLTVL.

For this clonotype: A much larger clone sits a single nucleotide away, making a read error possible. V and J are TRBV5-1 and TRBJ1-5; a weak D match, TRBD1 (5 bases). Germline assignment: CDR1 SGHRS and CDR2 YFSETQ. CDR3 length: 16 residues. Here the CDR3 DNA reads TGCGCCAGCAGCCAAGATCGGGGCGGGAGCAATCAGTCCCAGCATTTT. Amino acid sequence: CASSQDRGGSNQSQHF.

This clonotype occurred many times. The chain has TRBV19 and TRBJ2-3; 10 bases are shared with TRBD1. The V and J ends lost 4 bases and 2 bases, in that order; junction bases with no gene match: 6. The V gene's germline CDR1 is LNHDA and CDR2 SQIVND (reference sequence). The CDR3 sequence is 16 residues long. The CDR3 DNA sequence: TGTGCCAGTAGTAAGAGACAGGGGGCTACCACAGATACGCAGTATTTT. Translation: CASSKRQGATTDTQYF.

A note on this clonotype: A much larger clone is a single base away; this may be a read error. This rearrangement joins TRBV5-5 to TRBJ1-5; TRBD1 might be the D (6 bases). The CDR3 runs to 16 residues. Germline lookup yields CDR1 SGHKS and CDR2 YYEKEE (reference sequence). DNA of the CDR3: TGTGCCAGCAGCTTATGTTTGAGGGGGTGCAATCAGCTCCAGCATTTT. Translated, it gives CASSLCLRGCNQLQHF. The entire variable domain, with the rest obtained from reference TRBV5-5 and TRBJ1-5, is as follows: DAGVTQSPTHLIKTRGQQVTLRCSPISGHKSVSWYQQVLGQGPQFIFQYYEKEERGRGNFPDRFSARQFPNYSSELNVNALLLGDSALYLCASSLCLRGCNQLQHFGDGTRLSIL.

This clonotype was seen ten or more times. This chain connects TRBV7-2 to TRBJ1-5; tentative D call: TRBD1 (6 bases). V lost 3 bases, J lost 5 bases, and 14 bases lay in between. This CDR3 is built from 15 residues. Germline values: CDR1 SGHTA, CDR2 FQGNSA. CDR3 protein: CASSFLRGPDQPQHF. Written as DNA, the CDR3 is TGTGCCAGCAGCTTCCTCAGGGGTCCCGATCAGCCCCAGCATTTT. The complete variable domain, with remaining parts taken from reference TRBV7-2 and TRBJ1-5, reads GAGVSQSPSNKVTEKGKDVELRCDPISGHTALYWYRQSLGQGLEFLIYFQGNSAPDKSGLPSDRFSAERTGGSVSTLTIQRTQQEDSAVYLCASSFLRGPDQPQHFGDGTRLSIL.

This clonotype was seen more than once but under ten times. This chain joins TRBV7-9 and TRBJ2-1; possibly TRBD2 for D (6 bases). The CDR3 has 20 amino acids. Germline loops: CDR1 SEHNR, CDR2 FQNEAQ (reference sequence). Trimming pared 9 bases from V and 7 bases from J, leaving 37 bases between. CDR3 amino acids: CASHLRSGTGTFVYQNEQFF. The CDR3 nucleotides are TGTGCCAGTCACCTCAGGTCCGGGACTGGTACTTTCGTCTATCAAAATGAGCAGTTCTTC.

J is TRBJ1-2 and V is TRBV19, with unresolved D. This CDR3 has 12 residues. V shed 1 base and J shed 8 bases, with 8 bases lying between them. CDR1 is LNHDA and CDR2 is SQIVND in the germline V gene (reference sequence). CDR3 sequence: CASSIAARGYTF. DNA of the CDR3: TGTGCCAGTAGTATAGCGGCGAGGGGCTACACCTTC.

This clonotype was seen many times. The gene calls are TRBV20-1 and TRBJ2-1; the match to TRBD2 covers 9 bases. Germline V CDR1 and CDR2: DFQATT, SNEGSKA (reference sequence). The V segment lost 0 bases and the J segment 6 bases; nucleotides outside the gene matches: 15. The CDR3 is 18 residues long. Here the CDR3 DNA reads TGCAGTGCTAGAGATCTGATAGGGGGTGGCGGGGGGGCCAATGAGCAGTTCTTC. Translated, it gives CSARDLIGGGGGANEQFF.

This clonotype was observed at least ten times. The genes are TRBV5-1 and TRBJ2-7; 8 bases agree with TRBD2. The CDR3 length is 15 residues. The junction had 11 bases not matched to a gene; V was cut back by 4 bases and J by 5 bases. Germline lookup yields CDR1 SGHRS and CDR2 YFSETQ. The CDR3 nucleotides are TGCGCCAGCAGCGACGGTCAGCGGGAGATCCACGAGCAGTACTTC. Translating it yields CASSDGQREIHEQYF.

This chain joins TRBV20-1 and TRBJ1-1; 7 nucleotides match TRBD1. The CDR3 is made up of 13 amino acids. The germline gives CDR1 DFQATT, CDR2 SNEGSKA (reference sequence). Trimming took 6 bases from V and 11 from J; bases not matched to a gene: 15. The CDR3 nucleotides read TGCAGTGCCAACGCCAGGGACAGTCAGTTCGCTTTCTTT. Translation: CSANARDSQFAFF.

The chain is built from TRBV9 and TRBJ1-2, with D uncertain. Trimming took off 4 bases at V and 2 bases at J, with 12 bases between the two ends. CDR1 and CDR2 from the germline V gene are SGDLS and YYNGEE. The CDR3 totals 14 residues. The CDR3 spells CASSLASENYGYTF. The CDR3 DNA is TGTGCCAGCAGCTTAGCTTCAGAAAACTATGGCTACACCTTC.

In this sample, this clonotype turned up a few times. The rearrangement links TRBV29-1 to TRBJ2-1; 8 positions match TRBD2. Germline V CDR1 and CDR2: SQVTM, ANQGSEA. This CDR3 region has 16 residues. With V trimmed by 6 bases and J by 0 bases, 10 bases remained unmatched. The chain's CDR3 is CSVSSGTRASYNEQFF. The CDR3 region has the DNA TGCAGCGTAAGTAGCGGGACCCGCGCCTCCTACAATGAGCAGTTCTTC.

On this clonotype: A much larger clone is a single base away; this may be a read error. The chain combines TRBV7-6 with TRBJ2-7; D perhaps matches TRBD2 (5 bases). CDR1 and CDR2 (germline): SGHVS, FNYEAQ. The length of the CDR3 is 15 residues. V was trimmed by 1 base and J by 0 bases, leaving 10 bases between them. This CDR3 is CASSLEVAGSYEQYF. The CDR3 nucleotides read TGTGCCAGCAGCTTAGAGGTGGCGGGCTCCTACGAGCAGTACTTC. Full variable domain (rest looked up from reference TRBV7-6 and TRBJ2-7): GAGVSQSPRYKVTKRGQDVALRCDPISGHVSLYWYRQALGQGPEFLTYFNYEAQQDKSGLPNDRFSAERPEGSISTLTIQRTEQRDSAMYRCASSLEVAGSYEQYFGPGTRLTVT.

J is TRBJ2-7 and V is TRBV20-1; 7 nucleotides align to TRBD2. Losses at the gene ends were 3 bases for V and 1 base for J; bases not matched to a gene: 3. Germline V gene lookup returns CDR1 DFQATT and CDR2 SNEGSKA (reference sequence). CDR3 size: 13 residues. The CDR3 spells CSARGRESYEQYF. The CDR3 DNA sequence: TGCAGTGCTAGGGGGAGGGAGTCCTACGAGCAGTACTTC.

This clonotype appeared once. Here the CDR3 DNA reads TGTGCCAGCAGCGTAGGAGGGCCTTCCTACAATGAGCAGTTCTTC. This encodes CASSVGGPSYNEQFF. The rearrangement joins TRBV9 to TRBJ2-1, with D possibly TRBD2 on 5 matching bases. Germline CDR1 and CDR2: SGDLS and YYNGEE. The CDR3 length is 15 residues. Deletions cut 0 bases from V and 1 base from J, with 8 bases between. Together with reference TRBV9 and TRBJ2-1, the CDR3 gives the full variable domain: DSGVTQTPKHLITATGQRVTLRCSPRSGDLSVYWYQQSLDQGLQFLIQYYNGEERAKGNILERFSAQQFPDLHSELNLSSLELGDSALYFCASSVGGPSYNEQFFGPGTRLTVL.

This clonotype was counted at least ten times. This chain links TRBV7-9 with TRBJ2-7, with TRBD1 identical over 7 bases. Trimming at V came to 1 base and at J to 3 bases, leaving 6 bases not matched to a gene. The CDR3 totals 15 residues. CDR1 SEHNR and CDR2 FQNEAQ come from the germline V gene (reference sequence). The CDR3 bases are TGTGCCAGCAGCTTAGGACAGGGACCCTACTACGAGCAGTACTTC. Its protein product is CASSLGQGPYYEQYF.

The table lists this clonotype with many counts. The chain employs TRBV29-1 and TRBJ2-3; TRBD1 is a possible D gene (6 bases). Trimming pared 8 bases from V and 6 bases from J, leaving 21 bases between. This CDR3 is built from 14 residues. Germline lookup yields CDR1 SQVTM and CDR2 ANQGSEA. CDR3 nucleotide sequence: TGCAGCTTAGGGACATCCTTATTCGGGGATACGCAGTATTTT. Translation: CSLGTSLFGDTQYF.

This clonotype was seen a handful of times. The chain uses TRBV7-2 and TRBJ2-7; 11 nucleotides align to TRBD1. The CDR3 length is 16 residues. The germline V gene has CDR1 SGHTA and CDR2 FQGNSA. The trim removed 5 bases at V and 5 bases at J, leaving 11 bases unmatched. CDR3 protein: CASSGGQGARFHEQYF. The CDR3 DNA is TGTGCCAGCAGCGGCGGACAGGGGGCGCGGTTCCACGAGCAGTACTTC.

CDR3 residues: CASSLAGTAHEQYF. The CDR3, as DNA: TGTGCCAGCAGCTTAGCGGGGACAGCCCACGAGCAGTACTTC. The chain has TRBV7-7 and TRBJ2-7; 7 bases agree with TRBD1. The CDR3 has 14 residues. Trimming at V came to 0 bases and at J to 5 bases, leaving 4 bases not matched to a gene. Per germline, CDR1 SSHAT and CDR2 FNYEAQ (reference sequence).